A single sample gave rise to the 30 T cell receptor beta chains below, sequenced in a study of T cells in Graves' hyperthyroidism and ophthalmopathy. Regions amplified from RNA transcripts were the TCR beta CDR3 regions. When the TCR CDR3 underwent first-round RT-PCR, the HTBI primer set was used. TCRdb re-analysed the multiplex PCR reads in MiXCR, keeping a single row per CDR3 protein. The table shows 500,000 or so distinct CDR3 sequences, with approximately 17% occurring only once. What was sequenced was blood. The receptor set was obtained from a woman aged 18-30 years with Graves' ophthalmopathy.

There are many counts of this clonotype. The chain couples TRBV12-3 or TRBV12-4 to TRBJ2-7, with 11 nucleotides matching TRBD2. J gave up 2 bases and V 0 bases, and 12 bases lay outside the gene matches. The CDR3 runs to 19 residues. The CDR3 sequence: CASSLAFVSGRAGTYEQYF. CDR3 DNA sequence: TGTGCCAGCAGTTTAGCGTTTGTTAGCGGGAGGGCCGGGACCTACGAGCAGTACTTC.

This chain connects TRBV10-3 to TRBJ2-2; the match to TRBD1 covers 8 bases. Unmatched junction bases numbered 6, after V lost 3 bases and J lost 0 bases. The V gene's germline CDR1 is ENHRY and CDR2 SYGVKD. This CDR3 has 17 amino acids. For the CDR3, the DNA is TGTGCCATCAGTGACTCCTCCAGGGGGCCGAACACCGGGGAGCTGTTTTTT. The encoded protein is CAISDSSRGPNTGELFF.

The chain links TRBV13 to TRBJ1-4; 7 bases fit TRBD1. Germline V CDR1 and CDR2: PRHDT, FYEKMQ (reference sequence). V shed 2 bases and J 6 bases; nucleotides not matched to a gene: 3. The length of the CDR3 is 14 residues. The CDR3 is CASSLQQGYEKLFF. Written as DNA, the CDR3 is TGTGCCAGCAGCTTACAACAGGGGTATGAAAAACTGTTTTTT.

Details on this clonotype: A much larger clone lies a single base off, so this may be a read error. The genes are TRBV10-3 and TRBJ2-2; 11 bases agree with TRBD2. This CDR3 comprises 16 residues. Germline CDR1 is ENHRY and CDR2 is SYGVKD. CDR3 residues: CAISATSGVGTGELSF. DNA of the CDR3: TGTGCCATCAGTGCGACTAGCGGGGTCGGCACCGGGGAGCTGTCTTTT.

There are a few counts of this clonotype. The chain recombines TRBV5-1 with TRBJ2-3, with 8 bases identical to TRBD2. Per germline, CDR1 SGHRS and CDR2 YFSETQ. The ends lost 0 bases at V and 4 bases at J; junction bases unmatched: 4. This CDR3 is 15 amino acids long. CDR3 sequence (DNA): TGCGCCAGCAGCTTGGGGGGACTAGAGGCAGATACGCAGTATTTT. The encoded protein is CASSLGGLEADTQYF.

This clonotype was seen many times. J is TRBJ1-2 and V is TRBV2; 7 nucleotides agree with TRBD1. From germline, CDR1 is SNHLY and CDR2 FYNNEI. This CDR3 region has 17 residues. J gave up 2 bases and V 4 bases, and 13 bases lay outside the gene matches. For the CDR3, the DNA is TGTGCCAGCAGTGTTCAAGGAGGTAACAGGGGAAACTATGGCTACACCTTC. Its translation is CASSVQGGNRGNYGYTF.

V gene TRBV6-2 or TRBV6-3 combines with J gene TRBJ2-3, with TRBD2 matching over 7 bases. Trimming took 6 bases from V and 1 from J; bases not matched to a gene: 7. Germline CDR1 and CDR2: MNHEY and SVGEGT. This CDR3 is 15 amino acids long. The CDR3 nucleotides are TGTGCCAGCAGCTCAACTACTAGCGGCACAGATACGCAGTATTTT. This encodes CASSSTTSGTDTQYF.

This clonotype came up many times. The J gene is TRBJ2-5, the V gene TRBV28; weak D call: TRBD2 (5 bases). The CDR3 runs 14 residues. V lost 5 bases and J 5 bases, leaving 15 bases between the germline ends. Germline V gives CDR1 MDHEN, CDR2 SYDVKM. The CDR3: CASSGGGRGETQYF. The CDR3 coding sequence is TGTGCCAGCAGTGGAGGCGGACGCGGGGAGACCCAGTACTTC.

This clonotype came up a few times. The chain employs TRBV28 and TRBJ2-7; 7 bases match TRBD2. The germline CDR1 and CDR2 sequences are MDHEN and SYDVKM. The trim removed 5 bases at V and 1 base at J, leaving 11 bases unmatched. The length of the CDR3 is 16 residues. The CDR3 region has the DNA TGTGCCAGCAGTGATCCTGGGCGGGAGTTTTCCTACGAGCAGTACTTC. Protein: CASSDPGREFSYEQYF.

The V call is TRBV6-2 or TRBV6-3, the J call TRBJ2-1; the D gene could be TRBD1 or TRBD2 (5 bases each). Deletions cut 9 bases from V and 1 base from J, with 13 bases between. This CDR3 has 14 residues. Germline-derived CDR1 and CDR2 are MNHEY and SVGEGT. The CDR3 DNA sequence: TGTGCCAGTAAGCTTGGGGGTTCCTACAATGAGCAGTTCTTC. Amino acid sequence: CASKLGGSYNEQFF.

The chain combines TRBV7-9 with TRBJ1-5, with unresolved D. This CDR3 spans 13 amino acids. V gave up 1 base and J gave up 7 bases, with 8 bases separating them. Germline CDR1 is SEHNR and CDR2 is FQNEAQ (reference sequence). The CDR3 sequence: CASSLVGDQPQHF. The DNA for the CDR3 is TGTGCCAGCAGCTTAGTTGGAGACCAGCCCCAGCATTTT.

This rearrangement joins TRBV7-2 to TRBJ1-5; a possible D gene is TRBD1 (6 bases). CDR1 is SGHTA and CDR2 is FQGNSA in the germline V gene. V lost 5 bases and J lost 5, with 13 bases in between. The CDR3 sequence is 14 residues long. CDR3 loop: CASSQETGYQPQHF. The CDR3 DNA follows: TGTGCCAGCAGCCAAGAGACAGGCTATCAGCCCCAGCATTTT.

This clonotype was detected only a few times. The V gene is TRBV20-1, the J gene TRBJ2-7; 8 bases fit TRBD2. V shed 1 base and J 7 bases; nucleotides not matched to a gene: 12. The CDR3 covers 15 residues. Germline assignment: CDR1 DFQATT and CDR2 SNEGSKA (reference sequence). Here the CDR3 DNA reads TGCAGTGCTAGAGGCGCCGGACTAGCCGGCGGGGAGCAGTACTTC. Protein: CSARGAGLAGGEQYF.

The rearrangement links TRBV20-1 to TRBJ2-4; D is possibly TRBD1 or TRBD2 (5 bases each). The V end was cut by 6 bases, the J end by 7 bases, with 19 bases between. Germline loops: CDR1 DFQATT, CDR2 SNEGSKA (reference sequence). CDR3 length: 14 amino acids. Here the CDR3 DNA reads TGCAGTGCGCGAACGGGCCGCGAGGGGAACATTCAGTACTTC. Protein product: CSARTGREGNIQYF.

The table lists this clonotype with many counts. The chain employs TRBV6-2 or TRBV6-3 and TRBJ2-3, with D perhaps TRBD2 (6 bases). The CDR3 runs 14 residues. V dropped 4 bases and J dropped 4 bases, with 12 bases sitting between them. Germline CDR1 is MNHEY and CDR2 is SVGEGT. The CDR3 region has the DNA TGTGCCAGCAGTTTGGGGAGGTTGGCAGATACGCAGTATTTT. Translating gives CASSLGRLADTQYF.

At least ten counts were recorded for this clonotype. The chain carries TRBV28 and TRBJ2-3; 16 positions match TRBD2. V shed 4 bases, J shed 4 bases, and the junction held 14 bases outside the gene matches. The CDR3 contains 20 residues. The germline CDR1 and CDR2 sequences are MDHEN and SYDVKM. The CDR3 DNA sequence: TGTGCCAGCAGTTCGCCGGGACTAGCGGGAGGGCCATCACGGGCAGATACGCAGTATTTT. This sequence encodes CASSSPGLAGGPSRADTQYF.

The chain joins TRBV19 to TRBJ2-7; D is unresolved. The germline V gene has CDR1 LNHDA and CDR2 SQIVND (reference sequence). V was clipped by 0 bases and J by 0 bases, with 12 bases between them. The length of the CDR3 is 16 residues. CDR3 DNA sequence: TGTGCCAGTAGTATAGATACCCGGGCGATCTCCTACGAGCAGTACTTC. Its protein product is CASSIDTRAISYEQYF. Full variable domain (missing parts from reference TRBV19 and TRBJ2-7): DGGITQSPKYLFRKEGQNVTLSCEQNLNHDAMYWYRQDPGQGLRLIYYSQIVNDFQKGDIAEGYSVSREKKESFPLTVTSAQKNPTAFYLCASSIDTRAISYEQYFGPGTRLTVT.

This clonotype was picked up many times. The genes are TRBV30 and TRBJ2-5; TRBD1 is a possible D gene (7 bases). Germline V gene sequence: CDR1 GTSNPN, CDR2 SVGIG (reference sequence). The CDR3 consists of 14 residues. Trimming removed 7 bases at V and 5 bases at J, with 20 bases between. CDR3 protein: CAYAEGARGETQYF. The CDR3 bases are TGTGCCTACGCGGAGGGGGCTAGGGGGGAGACCCAGTACTTC. Together with reference TRBV30 and TRBJ2-5, the CDR3 gives the full variable domain: SQTIHQWPATLVQPVGSPLSLECTVEGTSNPNLYWYRQAAGRGLQLLFYSVGIGQISSEVPQNLSASRPQDRQFILSSKKLLLSDSGFYLCAYAEGARGETQYFGPGTRLLVL.

V usage is TRBV5-5 and J usage is TRBJ2-7; 11 bases agree with TRBD2. Germline CDR1 SGHKS, CDR2 YYEKEE (reference sequence). Germline trimming cut 0 bases from V and 7 bases from J; bases unmatched to any gene: 12. CDR3 length equals 17 residues. The CDR3 nucleotides read TGTGCCAGCAGCTTGGGCGTAGCGGGAGGGCCGTTTGTAGAGCAGTACTTC. Translating gives CASSLGVAGGPFVEQYF.

CDR3 protein: CSARDLSSETQYF. In DNA, the CDR3 is TGCAGTGCTAGAGATCTCAGCTCGGAGACCCAGTACTTC. The genes are TRBV20-1 and TRBJ2-5; no definite D call. From germline, CDR1 is DFQATT and CDR2 SNEGSKA (reference sequence). With 0 bases removed from V and 5 bases from J, the gap between germline ends came to 10 bases. The CDR3 totals 13 residues.

CDR3 residues: CASSVYMGYGYTF. The CDR3 nucleotides are TGTGCCAGCAGCGTCTATATGGGCTATGGCTACACCTTC. The chain combines TRBV5-5 with TRBJ1-2; D remains ambiguous. Germline lookup yields CDR1 SGHKS and CDR2 YYEKEE (reference sequence). V lost 4 bases and J lost 4, with 11 bases in between. There are 13 residues in the CDR3.

The chain recombines TRBV20-1 with TRBJ1-5, with D uncertain. V was pared by 3 bases and J by 4 bases, with 10 bases between. Germline CDR1 is DFQATT and CDR2 is SNEGSKA (reference sequence). CDR3 size: 13 residues. CDR3 bases: TGCAGTGCTAGCGGCAGGCTGAATCAGCCCCAGCATTTT. As protein: CSASGRLNQPQHF.

At least ten counts were recorded for this clonotype. The chain recombines TRBV11-2 with TRBJ1-2, with 8 bases identical to TRBD1. Unmatched junction bases numbered 9, after V lost 2 bases and J lost 4 bases. This CDR3 has 16 amino acids. Germline CDR1 reads SGHAT; CDR2 reads FQNNGV. CDR3 protein: CASSLIPGGKRYGYTF. CDR3 DNA sequence: TGTGCCAGCAGCTTAATCCCAGGGGGCAAACGCTATGGCTACACCTTC.

In its sample, this clonotype was seen many times. The chain uses TRBV28 and TRBJ1-1; possibly TRBD1 for D (6 bases). The V gene's germline CDR1 is MDHEN and CDR2 SYDVKM. The CDR3 totals 15 residues. V lost 2 bases to trimming and J lost 0 bases, with 10 bases between them. CDR3 sequence reads: CASSLHRELNTEAFF. For the CDR3, the DNA is TGTGCCAGCAGTTTACACAGGGAGTTGAACACTGAAGCTTTCTTT.

This rearrangement joins TRBV6-5 to TRBJ2-7, with D perhaps TRBD1 (7 bases). The ends were cut back, 2 bases at V and 3 bases at J, with 20 bases in the middle. Germline V CDR1 and CDR2: MNHEY, SVGAGI. This CDR3 has 17 amino acids. CDR3 DNA: TGTGCCAGCAGTTACCAGGGGGGTCAGGGGCTGAGCTACGAGCAGTACTTC. Its protein is CASSYQGGQGLSYEQYF.

The chain carries TRBV3-1 and TRBJ2-3; D is ambiguous. The CDR3 extends over 15 amino acids. The germline V gene has CDR1 LGHDT and CDR2 YNNKEL (reference sequence). The V end lost 3 bases, the J end lost 2 bases, and 12 bases lay between the germline ends. The CDR3 bases are TGTGCCAGCAGCCAGTCCACATGGGACACAGATACGCAGTATTTT. This encodes CASSQSTWDTDTQYF.

This clonotype was seen at least ten times. The V and J genes are TRBV3-1 and TRBJ2-1, with D uncertain. CDR1 and CDR2 (germline): LGHDT, YNNKEL (reference sequence). The CDR3 runs to 13 residues. V lost 0 bases and J 13 bases, leaving 13 bases between the germline ends. The CDR3 sequence is CASSQDAGKGQFF. The DNA for the CDR3 is TGTGCCAGCAGCCAAGATGCTGGGAAGGGACAGTTCTTC.

This clonotype was picked up a small number of times. V usage is TRBV7-2 and J usage is TRBJ2-3; 16 nucleotides align to TRBD2. This CDR3 contains 19 residues. The germline V gene has CDR1 SGHTA and CDR2 FQGNSA. V lost 5 bases, J lost 3 bases, and 11 bases stayed unmatched. The CDR3 sequence is CASSAPTGLAGGPTDTQYF. CDR3 in DNA: TGTGCCAGCAGCGCCCCTACGGGACTAGCGGGGGGGCCAACAGATACGCAGTATTTT.

This clonotype has a count of ten or more. The rearrangement links TRBV7-2 to TRBJ2-3; TRBD1 matches 7 bases. The CDR3 is 14 residues long. The germline V gene has CDR1 SGHTA and CDR2 FQGNSA. Trimming removed 2 bases from V and 3 bases from J; junction bases left unmatched: 2. The CDR3 here is CASSLYRGTDTQYF. Here the CDR3 DNA reads TGTGCCAGCAGCTTATACAGGGGAACAGATACGCAGTATTTT.

This clonotype has ten or more counts. The CDR3: CATSDSGQDNSPLHF. The CDR3 region has the DNA TGTGCCACCAGTGATTCGGGACAGGATAATTCACCCCTCCACTTT. The chain employs TRBV24-1 and TRBJ1-6, with 8 nucleotides matching TRBD1. Germline values: CDR1 KGHDR, CDR2 SFDVKD. V lost 2 bases and J lost 5; bases outside the gene matches: 1. The CDR3 extends over 15 amino acids.